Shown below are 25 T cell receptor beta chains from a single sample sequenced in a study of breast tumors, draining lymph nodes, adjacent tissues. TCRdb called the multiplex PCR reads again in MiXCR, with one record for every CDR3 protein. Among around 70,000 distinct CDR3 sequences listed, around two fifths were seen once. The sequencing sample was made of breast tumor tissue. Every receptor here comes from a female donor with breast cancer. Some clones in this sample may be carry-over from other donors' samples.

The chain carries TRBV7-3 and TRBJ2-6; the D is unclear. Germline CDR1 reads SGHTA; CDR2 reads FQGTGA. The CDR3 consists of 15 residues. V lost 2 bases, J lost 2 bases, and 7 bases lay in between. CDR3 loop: CASSLGVPGANVLTF. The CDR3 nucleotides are TGTGCCAGCAGCTTAGGGGTACCTGGGGCCAACGTCCTGACTTTC.

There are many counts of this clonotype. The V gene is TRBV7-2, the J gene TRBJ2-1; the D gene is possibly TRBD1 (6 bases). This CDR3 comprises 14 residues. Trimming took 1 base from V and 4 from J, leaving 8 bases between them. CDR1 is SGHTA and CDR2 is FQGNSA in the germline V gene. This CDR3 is CASSLDQGYNEQFF. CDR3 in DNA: TGTGCCAGCAGCTTAGACCAGGGGTACAATGAGCAGTTCTTC.

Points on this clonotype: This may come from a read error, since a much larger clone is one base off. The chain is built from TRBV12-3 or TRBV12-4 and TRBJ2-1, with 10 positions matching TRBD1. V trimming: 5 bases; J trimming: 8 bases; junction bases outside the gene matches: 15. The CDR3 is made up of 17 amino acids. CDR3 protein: CASSKGTGASNPDEQFF. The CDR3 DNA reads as TGTGCCAGCAGTAAAGGGACAGGGGCCAGTAACCCCGATGAGCAGTTCTTC.

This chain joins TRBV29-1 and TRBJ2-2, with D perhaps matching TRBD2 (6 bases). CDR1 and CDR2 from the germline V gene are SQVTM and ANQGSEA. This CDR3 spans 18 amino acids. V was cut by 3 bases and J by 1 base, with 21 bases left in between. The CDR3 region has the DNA TGCAGCGTTGATTTAACCTCGGGGGTCGGACAGAACACCGGGGAGCTGTTTTTT. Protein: CSVDLTSGVGQNTGELFF.

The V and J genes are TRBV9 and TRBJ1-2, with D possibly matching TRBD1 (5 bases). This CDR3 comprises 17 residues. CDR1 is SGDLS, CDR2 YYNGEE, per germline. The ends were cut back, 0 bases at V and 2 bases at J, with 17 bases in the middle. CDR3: CASSVGGGVPLNYGYTF. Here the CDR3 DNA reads TGTGCCAGCAGCGTAGGTGGAGGGGTCCCCTTGAACTATGGCTACACCTTC.

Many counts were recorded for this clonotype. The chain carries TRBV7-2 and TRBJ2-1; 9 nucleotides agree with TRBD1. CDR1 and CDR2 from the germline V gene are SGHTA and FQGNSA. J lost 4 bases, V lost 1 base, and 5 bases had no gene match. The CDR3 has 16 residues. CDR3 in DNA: TGTGCCAGCAGCTTAGTAGGGACAGGGCTATACAATGAGCAGTTCTTC. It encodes CASSLVGTGLYNEQFF.

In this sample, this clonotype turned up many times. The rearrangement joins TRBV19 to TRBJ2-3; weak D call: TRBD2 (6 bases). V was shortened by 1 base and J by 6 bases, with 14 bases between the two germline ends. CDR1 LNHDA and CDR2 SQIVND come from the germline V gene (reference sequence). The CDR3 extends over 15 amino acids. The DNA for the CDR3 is TGTGCCAGTAGTATAGGGAGGGAGTGGAGGGATACGCAGTATTTT. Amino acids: CASSIGREWRDTQYF.

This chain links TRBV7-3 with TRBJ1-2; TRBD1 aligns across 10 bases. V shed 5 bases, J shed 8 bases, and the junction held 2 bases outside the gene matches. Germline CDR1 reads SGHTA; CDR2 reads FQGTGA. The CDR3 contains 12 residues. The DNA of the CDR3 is TGTGCCAGCAGCGCGACAGGGGGCGGCTACACCTTC. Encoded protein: CASSATGGGYTF.

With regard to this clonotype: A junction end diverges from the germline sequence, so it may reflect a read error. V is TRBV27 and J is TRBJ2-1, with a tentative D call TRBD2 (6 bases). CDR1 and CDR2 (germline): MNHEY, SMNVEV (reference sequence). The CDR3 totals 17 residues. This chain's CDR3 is CVSSSPSSAPLEVEQFF. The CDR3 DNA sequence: TGTGTCAGCAGTTCCCCCTCTAGCGCCCCGTTAGAAGTGGAGCAGTTCTTC.

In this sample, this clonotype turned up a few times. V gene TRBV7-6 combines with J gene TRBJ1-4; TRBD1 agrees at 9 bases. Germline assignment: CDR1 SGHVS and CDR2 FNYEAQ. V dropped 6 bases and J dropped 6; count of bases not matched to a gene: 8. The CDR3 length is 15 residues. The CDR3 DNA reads TGTGCCAGCAGTCCCGGGACAGGGAGTTATGAAAAACTGTTTTTT. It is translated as CASSPGTGSYEKLFF.

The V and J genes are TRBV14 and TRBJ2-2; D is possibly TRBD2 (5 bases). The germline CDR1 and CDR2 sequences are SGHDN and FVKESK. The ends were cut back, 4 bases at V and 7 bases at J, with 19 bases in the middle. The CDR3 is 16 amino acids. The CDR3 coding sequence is TGTGCCAGCAGCCGATTCGGTTTAGCGTCAAACGGGGAGCTGTTTTTT. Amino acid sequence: CASSRFGLASNGELFF.

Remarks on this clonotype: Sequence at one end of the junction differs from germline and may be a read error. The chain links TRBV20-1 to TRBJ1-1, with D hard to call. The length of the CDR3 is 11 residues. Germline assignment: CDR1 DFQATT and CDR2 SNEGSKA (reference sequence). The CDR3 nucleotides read TGCAGTGCTAGGCTACACACTGGAGCTTCCTTT. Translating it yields CSARLHTGASF.

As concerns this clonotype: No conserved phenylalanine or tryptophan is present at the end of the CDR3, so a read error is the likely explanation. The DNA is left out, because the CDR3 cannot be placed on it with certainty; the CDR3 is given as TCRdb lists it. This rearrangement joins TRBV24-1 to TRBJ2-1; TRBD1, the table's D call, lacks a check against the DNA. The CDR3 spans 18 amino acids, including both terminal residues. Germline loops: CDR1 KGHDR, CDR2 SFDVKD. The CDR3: CATSDPGAYTSSYNEQLL.

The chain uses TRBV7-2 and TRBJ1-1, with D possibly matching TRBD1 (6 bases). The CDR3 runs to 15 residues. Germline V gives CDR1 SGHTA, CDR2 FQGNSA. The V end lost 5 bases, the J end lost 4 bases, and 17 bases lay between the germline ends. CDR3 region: CASSQRGGRFTEAFF. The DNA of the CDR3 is TGTGCCAGCAGCCAGAGAGGGGGGCGCTTCACTGAAGCTTTCTTT.

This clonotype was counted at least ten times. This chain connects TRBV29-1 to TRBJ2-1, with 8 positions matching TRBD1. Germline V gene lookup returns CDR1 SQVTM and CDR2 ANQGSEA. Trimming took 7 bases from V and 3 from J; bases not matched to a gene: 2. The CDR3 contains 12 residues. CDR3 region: CSAGQDYNEQFF. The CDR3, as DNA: TGCAGCGCGGGACAGGACTACAATGAGCAGTTCTTC.

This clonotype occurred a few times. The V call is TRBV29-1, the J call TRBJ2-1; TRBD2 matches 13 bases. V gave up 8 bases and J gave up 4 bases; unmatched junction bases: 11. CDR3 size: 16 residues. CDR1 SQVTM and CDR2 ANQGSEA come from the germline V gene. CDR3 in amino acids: CSPRLAGGLPYNEQFF. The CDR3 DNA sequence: TGCAGCCCCCGACTAGCGGGAGGCCTACCATACAATGAGCAGTTCTTC.

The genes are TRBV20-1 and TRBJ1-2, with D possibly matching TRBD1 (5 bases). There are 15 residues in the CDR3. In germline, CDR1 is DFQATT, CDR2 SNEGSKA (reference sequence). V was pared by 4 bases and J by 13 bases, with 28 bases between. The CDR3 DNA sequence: TGCAGTGCTAAAATCGGGGCAGGGACCAACTATGGCCGCACCTTC. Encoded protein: CSAKIGAGTNYGRTF.

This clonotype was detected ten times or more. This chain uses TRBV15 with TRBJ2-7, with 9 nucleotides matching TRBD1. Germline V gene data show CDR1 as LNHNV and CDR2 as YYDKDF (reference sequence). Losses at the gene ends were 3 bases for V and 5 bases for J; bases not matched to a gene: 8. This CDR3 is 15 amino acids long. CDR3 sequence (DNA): TGTGCCACCAGCAGTCCGGGACAGGGTCGGAACGAGCAGTACTTC. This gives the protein CATSSPGQGRNEQYF.

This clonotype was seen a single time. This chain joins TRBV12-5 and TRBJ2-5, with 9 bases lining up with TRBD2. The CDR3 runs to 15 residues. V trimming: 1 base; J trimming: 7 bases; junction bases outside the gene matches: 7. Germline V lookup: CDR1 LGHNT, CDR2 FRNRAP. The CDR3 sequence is CASGLGRGGRLTQYF. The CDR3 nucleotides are TGTGCTAGTGGTTTGGGGCGGGGGGGGCGGTTGACCCAGTACTTC. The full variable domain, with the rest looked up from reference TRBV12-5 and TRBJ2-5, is DARVTQTPRHKVTEMGQEVTMRCQPILGHNTVFWYRQTMMQGLELLAYFRNRAPLDDSGMPKDRFSAEMPDATLATLKIQPSEPRDSAVYFCASGLGRGGRLTQYFGPGTRLLVL.

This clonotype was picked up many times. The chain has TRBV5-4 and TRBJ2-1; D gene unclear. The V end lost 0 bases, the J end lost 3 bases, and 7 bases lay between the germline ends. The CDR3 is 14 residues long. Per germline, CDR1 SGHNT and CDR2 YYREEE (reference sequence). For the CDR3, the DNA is TGTGCCAGCAGCTTGGACAGAAGCTACAATGAGCAGTTCTTC. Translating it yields CASSLDRSYNEQFF.

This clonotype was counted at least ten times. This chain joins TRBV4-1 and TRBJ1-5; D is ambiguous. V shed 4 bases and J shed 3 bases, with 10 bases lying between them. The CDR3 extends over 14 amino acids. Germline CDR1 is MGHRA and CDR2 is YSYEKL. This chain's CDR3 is CASSPWTINQPQHF. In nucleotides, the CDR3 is TGCGCCAGCAGCCCCTGGACCATCAATCAGCCCCAGCATTTT.

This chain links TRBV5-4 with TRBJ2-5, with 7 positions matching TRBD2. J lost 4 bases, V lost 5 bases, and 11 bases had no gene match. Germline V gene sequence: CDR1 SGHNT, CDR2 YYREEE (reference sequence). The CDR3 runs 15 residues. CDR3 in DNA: TGTGCCAGCAGTTCCGGACTAGTCGGGCGAGAGACCCAGTACTTC. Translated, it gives CASSSGLVGRETQYF.

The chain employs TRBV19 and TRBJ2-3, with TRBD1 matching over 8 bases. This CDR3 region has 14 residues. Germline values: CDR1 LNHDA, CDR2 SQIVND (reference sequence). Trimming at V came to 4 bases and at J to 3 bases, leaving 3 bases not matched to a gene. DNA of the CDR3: TGTGCCAGTAGTACTAGACAGGGGACAGATACGCAGTATTTT. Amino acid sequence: CASSTRQGTDTQYF.

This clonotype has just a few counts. CDR3 DNA: TGTGCCAGCAGCCAAGATCGCATTCGGGCAGGGGAAGCTTTCTTT. It yields the protein CASSQDRIRAGEAFF. The V call is TRBV14, the J call TRBJ1-1; the D gene is possibly TRBD1 (5 bases). Trimming removed 0 bases at V and 8 bases at J, with 16 bases between. The CDR3 sequence is 15 residues long. Germline V gene lookup returns CDR1 SGHDN and CDR2 FVKESK.

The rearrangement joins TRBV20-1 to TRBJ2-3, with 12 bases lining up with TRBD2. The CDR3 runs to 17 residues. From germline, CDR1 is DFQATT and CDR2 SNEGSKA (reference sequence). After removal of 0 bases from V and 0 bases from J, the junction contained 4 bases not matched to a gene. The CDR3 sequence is CSARDPGTSGSTDTQYF. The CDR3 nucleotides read TGCAGTGCTAGAGATCCGGGGACTAGCGGGAGCACAGATACGCAGTATTTT.